The subject of this entry is one T cell receptor beta chain. The same CDR3 arises from other DNA sequences in this sample as well. Clones were sequenced by immunoSEQ multiplex PCR, and TCRdb holds only the in-frame ones, with some missing. Of about 45,000 clones in the sample, about 90% were seen once. This specimen comes from a study of resident and recirculating memory T cells in vitiligo. The CDR3 runs 14 residues. Trimming removed 4 bases at V and 5 bases at J, with 14 bases between. Germline V gene sequence: CDR1 LGHNA, CDR2 YNFKEQ. This chain joins TRBV4-2 and TRBJ2-5; a possible D gene is TRBD2 (6 bases). Sequencing was done on a sample of blood. This TCR derives from a male donor with vitiligo. CDR3 in DNA: TGTGCCAGCAGCCGATCTTTGGGAGGTGAGACCCAGTACTTC. This gives the protein CASSRSLGGETQYF.